The present T cell receptor (beta chain) was sequenced within a study of T-cell reconstitution after alpha-beta-depleted transplantation in children. Using unique molecular identifiers, the investigators prepared the TCRbeta library. TCRdb reprocessed the PCR reads via MiXCR and lists one record per CDR3 protein. The table lists approximately 640,000 distinct CDR3 sequences, roughly 15% of them singletons, with 1.1% in the top ten. This clonotype was counted only a few times. V gave up 0 bases and J gave up 4 bases, with 12 bases separating them. The CDR3 spans 15 residues. CDR1 LGHNA and CDR2 YNFKEQ come from the germline V gene.

The rearrangement joins TRBV4-2 to TRBJ1-1; D remains ambiguous. This clonotype was obtained from a human donor who donated a stem cell graft to a child with acute myeloid leukemia. The sample here was PBMCs from the stem cell graft donor, taken from the stem cell graft. The chain's CDR3 is CASSQDSSWGTEAFF. DNA of the CDR3: TGTGCCAGCAGCCAAGATTCCTCATGGGGCACTGAAGCTTTCTTT.